Listed here are 19 T cell receptor beta chains from one sample, sequenced in a study of technical replicates of blood from a few donors. Clones were sequenced by immunoSEQ multiplex PCR, and TCRdb holds only the in-frame ones, with some missing. The repertoire includes about 81,000 clones, less than 95% of them detected once, and over 0.2% sits in the top ten. The sequenced sample was T cells isolated from PBMCs. Receptors originate from a human donor in good health.

The V call is TRBV7-9, the J call TRBJ1-2; perhaps TRBD1 as D (5 bases). This CDR3 is 15 amino acids long. Germline lookup yields CDR1 SEHNR and CDR2 FQNEAQ (reference sequence). V lost 8 bases, J lost 0 bases, and 16 bases lay in between. CDR3 nucleotides: TGTGCCAGCGGAGGCCCTCGGGGGGCTAACTATGGCTACACCTTC. The encoded protein is CASGGPRGANYGYTF.

The chain couples TRBV19 to TRBJ2-7; TRBD2 agrees at 9 bases. The CDR3 runs to 14 residues. Germline assignment: CDR1 LNHDA and CDR2 SQIVND (reference sequence). The V segment lost 11 bases and the J segment 1 base; nucleotides outside the gene matches: 9. CDR3 sequence (DNA): TGTGCCTCCAGTAGCGGGGGACTGTCCTACGAGCAGTACTTC. Its translation: CASSSGGLSYEQYF. Looking up the rest from reference TRBV19 and TRBJ2-7 gives the full variable domain: DGGITQSPKYLFRKEGQNVTLSCEQNLNHDAMYWYRQDPGQGLRLIYYSQIVNDFQKGDIAEGYSVSREKKESFPLTVTSAQKNPTAFYLCASSSGGLSYEQYFGPGTRLTVT.

The V call is TRBV18, the J call TRBJ2-7, with 8 bases aligning to TRBD1. V was clipped by 6 bases and J by 6 bases; unmatched bases: 10. Germline-derived CDR1 and CDR2 are KGHSH and LQKENI. This CDR3 is built from 14 residues. The CDR3 sequence: CASSGGLQGGEQYF. CDR3 sequence (DNA): TGTGCCAGCTCGGGGGGTCTACAGGGGGGCGAGCAGTACTTC.

This chain uses TRBV30 with TRBJ1-5, with 7 nucleotides matching TRBD1. CDR1 is GTSNPN, CDR2 SVGIG, per germline (reference sequence). The ends lost 3 bases at V and 3 bases at J; junction bases unmatched: 5. The CDR3 extends over 14 amino acids. The CDR3: CAWSLTGSNQPQHF. Here the CDR3 DNA reads TGTGCCTGGAGCCTGACAGGGTCCAATCAGCCCCAGCATTTT.

CDR3 DNA: TGCGCCAGCAACCTAGGACAGGGGAACACCGGGGAGCTGTTTTTT. Translating gives CASNLGQGNTGELFF. This chain uses TRBV4-1 with TRBJ2-2; the match to TRBD1 covers 8 bases. With 7 bases clipped from V and 1 base from J, the junction kept 5 bases outside the gene matches. The CDR3 runs to 15 residues. The germline V gene has CDR1 MGHRA and CDR2 YSYEKL.

V is TRBV6-1 and J is TRBJ2-7; 8 nucleotides match TRBD1. Trimming removed 1 base from V and 1 base from J; junction bases left unmatched: 9. There are 17 residues in the CDR3. Germline V gives CDR1 MNHNS, CDR2 SASEGT. Written as DNA, the CDR3 is TGTGCCAGCAGTGAAGACCCCGGGACAGGACTTTCCTACGAGCAGTACTTC. It yields the protein CASSEDPGTGLSYEQYF.

The V gene is TRBV7-8, the J gene TRBJ2-7; weak D call: TRBD2 (6 bases). Germline V gene lookup returns CDR1 SGHVS and CDR2 FQNEAQ. The CDR3 extends over 16 amino acids. V was shortened by 1 base and J by 2 bases, with 15 bases between the two germline ends. The CDR3 DNA reads as TGTGCCAGCAGCTTAGGTGGGGCGGGGCCGACCTACGAGCAGTACTTC. Translated: CASSLGGAGPTYEQYF.

The chain is built from TRBV5-1 and TRBJ1-5; tentative D call: TRBD1 (6 bases). The germline V gene encodes CDR1 SGHRS and CDR2 YFSETQ. CDR3 length: 15 residues. V was trimmed by 4 bases and J by 6 bases, leaving 17 bases between them. The CDR3 sequence: CASSPREGEGQPQHF. CDR3 DNA sequence: TGCGCCAGCAGCCCCAGGGAGGGGGAAGGTCAGCCCCAGCATTTT. Variable domain in full (rest from reference TRBV5-1 and TRBJ1-5): KAGVTQTPRYLIKTRGQQVTLSCSPISGHRSVSWYQQTPGQGLQFLFEYFSETQRNKGNFPGRFSGRQFSNSRSEMNVSTLELGDSALYLCASSPREGEGQPQHFGDGTRLSIL.

The genes are TRBV4-2 and TRBJ2-2; tentative D call: TRBD2 (6 bases). The germline gives CDR1 LGHNA, CDR2 YNFKEQ. The CDR3 is made up of 15 amino acids. V gave up 4 bases and J gave up 4 bases, with 13 bases separating them. The CDR3 loop reads CASSLTDGSTGELFF. DNA for the CDR3: TGTGCCAGCAGCCTCACGGACGGGAGCACCGGGGAGCTGTTTTTT.

The rearrangement links TRBV27 to TRBJ1-2; D ambiguous. In germline, CDR1 is MNHEY, CDR2 SMNVEV (reference sequence). CDR3 size: 13 residues. V was pared by 5 bases and J by 8 bases, with 15 bases between. As DNA, the CDR3 is TGTGCCAGCAGTACCAGGCTGACGGAAGGCTACACCTTC. This sequence encodes CASSTRLTEGYTF.

This chain joins TRBV18 and TRBJ2-2, with 7 bases lining up with TRBD1. The CDR3 is 13 amino acids. Germline loops: CDR1 KGHSH, CDR2 LQKENI. The V gene end was trimmed by 6 bases and the J gene end by 6 bases; junction bases not matched to a gene: 4. The CDR3 DNA follows: TGTGCCAGCTCCCAAGGGGGCCCCGGGGAGCTGTTTTTT. Its translation: CASSQGGPGELFF.

V is TRBV29-1 and J is TRBJ2-3; D may be TRBD2 (5 bases). The CDR3 length is 11 residues. The germline V gene has CDR1 SQVTM and CDR2 ANQGSEA. CDR3 in amino acids: CTTNREDTQYF. In DNA, the CDR3 is TGCACCACCAATCGGGAAGATACGCAGTATTTT.

The chain recombines TRBV28 with TRBJ2-3; 9 positions agree with TRBD1. Trimming cost V 5 bases and J 4 bases; bases outside gene matches: 10. The CDR3 runs to 16 residues. Germline V gives CDR1 MDHEN, CDR2 SYDVKM. CDR3 sequence (DNA): TGTGCCAGCAGTCCCGAGAAGACAGGGGGTCCAGATACGCAGTATTTT. Translated: CASSPEKTGGPDTQYF.

The chain couples TRBV9 to TRBJ2-5; 11 bases map to TRBD2. V was clipped by 0 bases and J by 1 base; unmatched bases: 2. This CDR3 is 16 amino acids long. Germline V gene data show CDR1 as SGDLS and CDR2 as YYNGEE. For the CDR3, the DNA is TGTGCCAGCAGCGTAGCCGGGACTAGCGGCCAAGAGACCCAGTACTTC. This codes for CASSVAGTSGQETQYF. The full variable domain, rest sourced from reference TRBV9 and TRBJ2-5, is DSGVTQTPKHLITATGQRVTLRCSPRSGDLSVYWYQQSLDQGLQFLIQYYNGEERAKGNILERFSAQQFPDLHSELNLSSLELGDSALYFCASSVAGTSGQETQYFGPGTRLLVL.

The chain couples TRBV20-1 to TRBJ2-4; D might be TRBD2 (6 bases). In germline, CDR1 is DFQATT, CDR2 SNEGSKA (reference sequence). The V end was cut by 6 bases, the J end by 7 bases, with 10 bases between. This CDR3 region has 11 residues. Here the CDR3 reads CSATEGNIQYF. The DNA of the CDR3 is TGCAGTGCCACGGAGGGGAACATTCAGTACTTC.

This clone was detected a few times. The chain uses TRBV7-8 and TRBJ2-5, with TRBD1 matching over 7 bases. This CDR3 has 14 amino acids. From germline, CDR1 is SGHVS and CDR2 FQNEAQ. V shed 5 bases, J shed 1 base, and the junction held 4 bases outside the gene matches. CDR3 bases: TGTGCCAGCAGCGGCCGGGACAGCCAAGAGACCCAGTACTTC. This codes for CASSGRDSQETQYF.

The chain is built from TRBV28 and TRBJ1-2; 10 positions match TRBD1. The germline V gene encodes CDR1 MDHEN and CDR2 SYDVKM. The CDR3 spans 17 residues. The ends lost 6 bases at V and 2 bases at J; junction bases unmatched: 12. CDR3 loop: CASSEAFGQGGNYGYTF. In DNA, the CDR3 is TGTGCCAGCAGCGAGGCCTTCGGACAGGGGGGGAACTATGGCTACACCTTC.

The CDR3 is CASSQTSGYYNEQFF. CDR3 bases: TGTGCCAGTAGTCAGACTAGCGGGTACTACAATGAGCAGTTCTTC. The gene calls are TRBV19 and TRBJ2-1; 10 nucleotides agree with TRBD2. V shed 5 bases and J 3 bases; nucleotides not matched to a gene: 4. Looked up from germline, CDR1 is LNHDA and CDR2 is SQIVND (reference sequence). This CDR3 region has 15 residues.

This clone appeared a single time. V and J are TRBV11-1 and TRBJ2-1; perhaps TRBD2 as D (5 bases). Germline V CDR1 and CDR2: SGHAT, FQDESV (reference sequence). V lost 1 base and J lost 9, with 16 bases in between. The CDR3 length is 15 residues. CDR3 sequence reads: CASSLGRWTRGEQFF. As DNA, the CDR3 is TGTGCCAGCAGCTTAGGGCGGTGGACTCGGGGTGAGCAGTTCTTC. The complete variable domain, with remaining parts taken from reference TRBV11-1 and TRBJ2-1, reads EAEVAQSPRYKITEKSQAVAFWCDPISGHATLYWYRQILGQGPELLVQFQDESVVDDSQLPKDRFSAERLKGVDSTLKIQPAELGDSAMYLCASSLGRWTRGEQFFGPGTRLTVL.